These T cell receptor beta chains were read from a single sample in a study of cytomegalovirus exposure and HLA in healthy donors. TCRdb's table, derived via immunoSEQ multiplex PCR, lists solely in-frame clones and lacks some. The sample lists about 150,000 clones; under 90% were seen once. The material sequenced was PBMCs. The receptors derive from a boy aged 2 to 10 in good health and CMV-seronegative. Both conserved end residues are part of each CDR3. D genes are given only for firm matches. Part of the rows lack a size; the others show once, few, many or a class for expanded clones.

d_call	v_call	clone_size	j_call	cdr3_aa	cdr3_nt
TRBD1	TRBV15	NA	TRBJ1-4	CATSFTGTGNEKLFF	TGTGCCACCAGCTTTACCGGGACAGGGAATGAAAAACTGTTTTTT
NA	TRBV7-3	NA	TRBJ2-3	CASSFVPFGGTRTDTQYF	TGTGCCAGCAGCTTCGTTCCTTTCGGCGGAACCCGCACAGATACGCAGTATTTT
TRBD1	TRBV4-1	NA	TRBJ2-1	CASSERIPGTGPNNEQFF	TGCGCCAGCAGCGAACGAATTCCCGGGACAGGGCCCAACAATGAGCAGTTCTTC
TRBD2	TRBV14	NA	TRBJ2-3	CASSQSLAGSSTDTQYF	TGTGCCAGCAGCCAGTCCCTAGCGGGATCTAGCACAGATACGCAGTATTTT
NA	TRBV27	NA	TRBJ2-1	CASSFTGSSYNEQFF	TGTGCCAGCAGTTTTACCGGTAGCTCCTACAATGAGCAGTTCTTC
NA	TRBV18	NA	TRBJ2-5	CASSPTALETQYF	TGTGCCAGCTCACCAACAGCTCTAGAGACCCAGTACTTC
TRBD1	TRBV4-2	NA	TRBJ2-3	CASSLDQGVLTPDTQYF	TGTGCCAGCAGCCTAGACCAGGGGGTACTAACCCCAGATACGCAGTATTTT
NA	TRBV2	NA	TRBJ1-4	CASIRAPTGGEKLFF	TGTGCCAGCATAAGGGCCCCGACGGGGGGTGAAAAACTGTTTTTT
NA	TRBV7-9	few	TRBJ2-1	CASSQEAGSYNEQFF	TGTGCCAGCAGCCAAGAAGCGGGCTCCTACAATGAGCAGTTCTTC
NA	TRBV4-1	once	TRBJ2-7	CASSQDSRPGAGYYEQYF	TGCGCCAGCAGTCAAGATTCCCGCCCCGGTGCGGGTTACTACGAGCAGTACTTC
NA	TRBV28	once	TRBJ2-5	CASGKDGGETQYF	TGTGCCAGCGGAAAGGACGGAGGGGAGACCCAGTACTTC
TRBD1	TRBV6-4	NA	TRBJ1-2	CASSEQPGQTSGYTF	TGTGCCAGCAGCGAGCAACCGGGACAGACGAGTGGCTACACCTTC
TRBD1	TRBV2	NA	TRBJ1-1	CASSVQGPSIRAFF	TGTGCCAGCAGCGTACAGGGGCCGTCCATTAGGGCTTTCTTT
NA	TRBV7-9	NA	TRBJ2-5	CASSLEWSRETQYF	TGTGCCAGCAGCTTAGAGTGGAGCCGAGAGACCCAGTACTTC
NA	TRBV2	NA	TRBJ1-5	CASLGHRSNQPQHF	TGTGCCAGCCTGGGACATCGTAGCAATCAGCCCCAGCATTTT
NA	TRBV6-1	NA	TRBJ1-5	CASSRIHNQPQHF	TGTGCCAGCTCGAGGATCCACAATCAGCCCCAGCATTTT
NA	TRBV2	NA	TRBJ2-1	CASSGAGSEQFF	TGTGCCAGCAGTGGAGCAGGGAGTGAGCAGTTCTTC
TRBD2	TRBV27	NA	TRBJ2-2	CASSVRLAYKPGELFF	TGTGCCAGCAGTGTCCGACTAGCATATAAACCGGGGGAGCTGTTTTTT
NA	TRBV13	NA	TRBJ2-3	CASSTSGSTEDTQYF	TGTGCCAGCAGCACCTCCGGGTCCACGGAGGATACGCAGTATTTT
TRBD1	TRBV5-1	NA	TRBJ2-7	CASSFVRGLPYEQYF	TGCGCCAGCAGCTTTGTCAGGGGGCTACCCTACGAGCAGTACTTC
NA	TRBV5-4	NA	TRBJ2-3	CASTLGGRADTQYF	TGTGCCAGCACCTTAGGGGGAAGGGCAGATACGCAGTATTTT
TRBD2	TRBV4-2	NA	TRBJ2-3	CASSQSTSGGVSDTQYF	TGTGCCAGCAGCCAATCCACTAGCGGGGGGGTCAGTGATACGCAGTATTTT
TRBD2	TRBV4-2	NA	TRBJ2-7	CASSLRTRGYEQYF	TGTGCCAGCAGCCTTCGGACTAGAGGCTACGAGCAGTACTTC